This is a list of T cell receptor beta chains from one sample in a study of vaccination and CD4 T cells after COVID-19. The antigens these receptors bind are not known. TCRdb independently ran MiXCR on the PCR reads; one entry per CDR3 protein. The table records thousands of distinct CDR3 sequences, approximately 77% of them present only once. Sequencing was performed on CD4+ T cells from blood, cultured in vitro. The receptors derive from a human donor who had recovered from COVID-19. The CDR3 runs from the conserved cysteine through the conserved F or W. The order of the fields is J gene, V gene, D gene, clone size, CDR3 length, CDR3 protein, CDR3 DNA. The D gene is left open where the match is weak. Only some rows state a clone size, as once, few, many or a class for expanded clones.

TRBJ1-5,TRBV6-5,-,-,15,CASSYPGTDESPQHF,TGTGCCAGCAGTTACCCGGGGACCGATGAAAGCCCCCAGCATTTT
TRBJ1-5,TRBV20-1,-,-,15,CSARGNPFSNQPQHF,TGCAGTGCTCGAGGCAACCCTTTTAGCAATCAGCCCCAGCATTTT
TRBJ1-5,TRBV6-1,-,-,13,CASSEALGQPQHF,TGTGCCAGCAGTGAAGCATTAGGTCAGCCCCAGCATTTT
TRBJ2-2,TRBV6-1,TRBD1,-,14,CASSIYRGTGELFF,TGTGCCAGCAGTATCTACAGGGGGACCGGGGAGCTGTTTTTT
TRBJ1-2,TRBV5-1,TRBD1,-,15,CASSLAVGDRAGYTF,TGCGCCAGCAGCTTGGCCGTCGGGGACAGGGCTGGCTACACCTTC
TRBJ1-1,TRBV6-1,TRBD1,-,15,CASSAGTGMNTEAFF,TGTGCCAGCAGTGCCGGGACAGGGATGAACACTGAAGCTTTCTTT
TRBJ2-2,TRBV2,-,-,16,CASTTRHREWGGELFF,TGTGCCAGCACAACTCGACATAGGGAGTGGGGCGGGGAGCTGTTTTTT
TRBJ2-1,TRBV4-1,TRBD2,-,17,CASSQDSRLAINNEQFF,TGCGCCAGCAGCCAAGATTCGAGACTAGCCATCAACAATGAGCAGTTCTTC
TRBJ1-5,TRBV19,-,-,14,CASTLTGSWQPQHF,TGTGCCAGTACCCTAACGGGGTCATGGCAGCCCCAGCATTTT
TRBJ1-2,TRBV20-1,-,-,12,CSAETVNYGYTF,TGCAGTGCTGAAACAGTTAACTATGGCTACACCTTC
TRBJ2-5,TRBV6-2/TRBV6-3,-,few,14,CASSYDSRPETQYF,TGTGCCAGCAGTTACGACTCTAGACCAGAGACCCAGTACTTC
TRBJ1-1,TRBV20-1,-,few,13,CSARVHLNSEAFF,TGCAGTGCTAGAGTTCACTTGAACTCTGAAGCTTTCTTT
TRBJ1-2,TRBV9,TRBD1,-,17,CASSVEGRGQGTRGYTF,TGTGCCAGCAGCGTAGAAGGTCGGGGACAGGGGACGCGAGGCTACACCTTC
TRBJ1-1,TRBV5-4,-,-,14,CASSPGGLNTEAFF,TGTGCCAGCAGCCCCGGCGGGCTGAACACTGAAGCTTTCTTT
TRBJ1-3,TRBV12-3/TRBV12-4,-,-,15,CASSPTGQWGNTIYF,TGTGCCAGCAGCCCTACGGGGCAGTGGGGAAACACCATATATTTT
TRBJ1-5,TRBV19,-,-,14,CASGGVLGNQPQHF,TGTGCCAGTGGCGGGGTTTTAGGCAATCAGCCCCAGCATTTT
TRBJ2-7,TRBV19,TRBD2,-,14,CASSILLAGGEQYF,TGTGCCAGTAGTATCTTACTAGCGGGGGGCGAGCAGTACTTC
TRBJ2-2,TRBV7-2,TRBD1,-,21,CASSYPGQGSRTQGRTGELSF,TGTGCCAGCAGCTACCCGGGACAGGGGTCCCGTACTCAAGGTCGCACCGGGGAGCTGTCTTTT
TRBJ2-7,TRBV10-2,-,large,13,CASSGRNSYEQYF,TGCGCCAGCAGTGGACGGAACTCCTACGAGCAGTACTTC
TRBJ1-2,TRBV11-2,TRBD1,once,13,CASSPNSSGGGTF,TGTGCCAGCAGCCCAAACTCCTCAGGGGGCGGCACCTTC
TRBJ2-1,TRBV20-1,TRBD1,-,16,CSARASGGQGRHEQFF,TGCAGTGCTAGAGCGTCCGGGGGACAGGGACGCCATGAGCAGTTCTTC
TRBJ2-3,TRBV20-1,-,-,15,CSARPLERSTDTQYF,TGCAGTGCTAGACCCTTAGAGCGGAGCACAGATACGCAGTATTTT
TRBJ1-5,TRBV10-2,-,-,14,CASTPQGAEQPQHF,TGCGCCAGCACCCCGCAGGGTGCGGAACAGCCCCAGCATTTT
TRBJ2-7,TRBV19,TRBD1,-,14,CASSNRDRAYEQYF,TGTGCCAGTAGTAACCGGGACAGGGCCTACGAGCAGTACTTC
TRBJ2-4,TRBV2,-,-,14,CASTANTDKNIQYF,TGTGCCAGCACCGCCAACACCGACAAAAACATTCAGTACTTC
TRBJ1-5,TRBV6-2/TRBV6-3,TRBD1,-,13,CASRGQGRQPQHF,TGTGCCAGCAGGGGACAGGGGAGACAGCCCCAGCATTTT
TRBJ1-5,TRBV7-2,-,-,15,CASNAGVGANQPQHF,TGTGCCAGCAATGCCGGGGTCGGGGCCAATCAGCCCCAGCATTTT
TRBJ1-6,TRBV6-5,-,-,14,CASSYSQRNSPLHF,TGTGCCAGCAGTTACAGTCAGAGGAATTCACCCCTCCACTTT
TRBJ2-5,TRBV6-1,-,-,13,CASRGAGQETQYF,TGTGCCAGCAGGGGAGCGGGCCAGGAGACCCAGTACTTC
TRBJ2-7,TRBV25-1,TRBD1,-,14,CASSEEQGAYEQYF,TGTGCCAGCAGTGAAGAACAGGGGGCCTACGAGCAGTACTTC
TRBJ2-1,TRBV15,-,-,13,CATSRDRGNEQFF,TGTGCCACCAGCAGAGACCGTGGCAATGAGCAGTTCTTC
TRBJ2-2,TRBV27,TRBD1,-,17,CASSFSRDRGGTGELFF,TGTGCCAGCAGTTTTTCCAGAGACAGGGGGGGGACCGGGGAGCTGTTTTTT
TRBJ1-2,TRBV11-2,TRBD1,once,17,CASSLGTGFSVNYGYTF,TGTGCCAGCAGCTTAGGGACAGGTTTTTCGGTTAACTATGGCTACACCTTC
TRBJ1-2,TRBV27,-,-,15,CASRGAGGATYGYTF,TGTGCCAGCAGGGGGGCGGGGGGCGCAACCTATGGCTACACCTTC
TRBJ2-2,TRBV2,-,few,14,CASRWERNTGELFF,TGTGCCAGCAGGTGGGAGCGGAACACCGGGGAGCTGTTTTTT
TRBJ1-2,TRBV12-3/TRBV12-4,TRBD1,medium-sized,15,CASTSRQGAIYGYTF,TGTGCCAGCACCTCTAGACAGGGCGCTATCTATGGCTACACCTTC
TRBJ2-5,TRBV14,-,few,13,CASSRRSPETQYF,TGTGCCAGCAGCCGGAGGTCCCCAGAGACCCAGTACTTC
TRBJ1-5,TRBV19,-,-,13,CASSKETNQPQHF,TGTGCCAGTAGTAAGGAAACAAATCAGCCCCAGCATTTT
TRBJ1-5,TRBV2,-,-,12,CASSGEAQPQHF,TGTGCCAGCAGTGGAGAGGCTCAGCCCCAGCATTTT
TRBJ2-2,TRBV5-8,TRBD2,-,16,CASSLGDYPNTGELFF,TGTGCCAGCAGCTTGGGGGACTACCCTAACACCGGGGAGCTGTTTTTT
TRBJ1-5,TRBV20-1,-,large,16,CSASMRVRRGNQPQHF,TGCAGTGCTAGTATGAGGGTCCGACGGGGCAATCAGCCCCAGCATTTT
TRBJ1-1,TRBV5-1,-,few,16,CASSLVPGDMNTEAFF,TGCGCCAGCAGCTTGGTCCCGGGGGACATGAACACTGAAGCTTTCTTT
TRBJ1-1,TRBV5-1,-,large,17,CASSPRTSSGAPTEAFF,TGCGCCAGCAGCCCCCGAACCTCTTCAGGGGCCCCCACTGAAGCTTTCTTT
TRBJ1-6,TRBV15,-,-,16,CATSRDGAENNSPLHF,TGTGCCACCAGCAGAGATGGAGCAGAGAATAATTCACCCCTCCACTTT
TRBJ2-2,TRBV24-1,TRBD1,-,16,CATSDPGTVDTGELFF,TGTGCCACCAGTGACCCCGGGACAGTAGACACCGGGGAGCTGTTTTTT
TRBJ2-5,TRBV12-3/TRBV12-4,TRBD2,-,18,CASSLPSLAGRSGKTQYF,TGTGCCAGCAGTCTACCCAGTCTAGCGGGGAGAAGCGGGAAGACCCAGTACTTC
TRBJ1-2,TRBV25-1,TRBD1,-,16,CASSEIGDRDDYGYTF,TGTGCCAGCAGTGAAATTGGTGACAGGGATGACTATGGCTACACCTTC
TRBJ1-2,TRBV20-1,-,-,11,CSASSNYGYTF,TGCAGTGCTAGTTCTAACTATGGCTACACCTTC
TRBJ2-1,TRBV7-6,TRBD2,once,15,CASSLIAGADNEQFF,TGTGCCAGCAGCTTAATAGCGGGGGCCGACAATGAGCAGTTCTTC
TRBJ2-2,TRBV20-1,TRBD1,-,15,CSARAGTANTGELFF,TGCAGTGCTAGGGCCGGGACAGCCAACACCGGGGAGCTGTTTTTT
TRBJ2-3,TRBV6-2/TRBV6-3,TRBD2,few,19,CASSYLVQRGGQSTDTQYF,TGTGCCAGCAGTTACTTGGTCCAGCGGGGGGGCCAAAGCACAGATACGCAGTATTTT
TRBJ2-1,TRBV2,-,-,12,CASSTGYNEQFF,TGTGCCAGCAGTACAGGTTACAATGAGCAGTTCTTC
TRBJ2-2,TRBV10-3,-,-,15,CAISYGLMNTGELFF,TGTGCCATCAGCTACGGACTGATGAACACCGGGGAGCTGTTTTTT
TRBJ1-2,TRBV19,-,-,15,CASSSWGGMIDGYTF,TGTGCCAGTAGCTCCTGGGGTGGGATGATTGATGGCTACACCTTC
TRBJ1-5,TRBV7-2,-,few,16,CASSLTPRYGNQPQHF,TGTGCCAGCAGCTTAACACCCCGGTATGGGAATCAGCCCCAGCATTTT
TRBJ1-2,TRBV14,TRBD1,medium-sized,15,CASSQRQGGLDGYTF,TGTGCCAGCAGCCAAAGGCAGGGGGGATTGGACGGCTACACCTTC
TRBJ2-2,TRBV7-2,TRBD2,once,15,CASSSGTSETGELFF,TGTGCCAGCAGCTCCGGGACTAGCGAAACCGGGGAGCTGTTTTTT
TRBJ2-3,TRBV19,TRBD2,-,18,CASRDVSPGREHTDTQYF,TGTGCCAGTAGAGACGTTTCCCCTGGGAGGGAACACACAGATACGCAGTATTTT
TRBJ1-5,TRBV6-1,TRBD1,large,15,CASVRTGGANQPQHF,TGTGCCAGCGTCCGGACAGGGGGGGCTAATCAGCCCCAGCATTTT